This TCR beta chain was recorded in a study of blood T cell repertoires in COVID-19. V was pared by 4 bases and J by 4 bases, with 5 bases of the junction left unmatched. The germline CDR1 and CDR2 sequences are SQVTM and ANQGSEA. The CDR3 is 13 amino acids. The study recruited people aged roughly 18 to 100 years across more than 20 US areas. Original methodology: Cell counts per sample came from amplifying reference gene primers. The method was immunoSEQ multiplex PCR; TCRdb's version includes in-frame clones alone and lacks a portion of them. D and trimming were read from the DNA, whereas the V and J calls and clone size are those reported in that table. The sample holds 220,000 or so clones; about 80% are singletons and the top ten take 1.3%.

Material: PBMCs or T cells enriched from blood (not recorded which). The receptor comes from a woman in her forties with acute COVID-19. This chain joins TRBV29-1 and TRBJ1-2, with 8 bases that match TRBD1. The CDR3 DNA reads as TGCAGCGTTGCCGCCGACAGGGGCTATGGCTACACCTTC. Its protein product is CSVAADRGYGYTF.